This TCR beta chain was captured in a study of patients and donors after allogeneic stem cell transplantation. V lost 4 bases and J lost 6, with 25 bases in between. Germline V gene data show CDR1 as SGHRS and CDR2 as YFSETQ. This CDR3 is 17 amino acids long. TCRdb reanalysed the RT-PCR reads using MiXCR and keeps one entry per CDR3 protein. This table holds roughly 200,000 distinct CDR3 sequences, less than 50% found once. The sequencing sample was made of blood, either unsorted or a sorted T cell fraction (not recorded which). This rearrangement joins TRBV5-1 to TRBJ1-2; D perhaps matches TRBD1 (5 bases). This sequence originates from a human donor who was either an allogeneic HSCT recipient or a stem cell or donor lymphocyte infusion donor (not recorded which). It is not recorded whose cells these are; they may come from a transplant donor. CDR3 residues: CASSATGGPDPINGYTF. The CDR3 nucleotides are TGCGCCAGCAGCGCCACAGGAGGCCCAGACCCGATAAATGGCTACACCTTC. Together with reference TRBV5-1 and TRBJ1-2, the CDR3 gives the full variable domain: KAGVTQTPRYLIKTRGQQVTLSCSPISGHRSVSWYQQTPGQGLQFLFEYFSETQRNKGNFPGRFSGRQFSNSRSEMNVSTLELGDSALYLCASSATGGPDPINGYTFGSGTRLTVV.